The next 4 T cell receptor beta chains were all read from a single sample in a study of cytomegalovirus exposure and HLA in healthy donors. In the PCR, 60 Vbeta and 13 Jbeta primers were used. TCRdb's table, derived via immunoSEQ multiplex PCR, lists solely in-frame clones and lacks some. The sample holds under 200,000 clones; about 85% are singletons and the top ten take about 4.4%. Sequenced sample: PBMCs. Receptors originate from a woman aged 50 to 60 in good health and CMV-seropositive.

The rearrangement joins TRBV27 to TRBJ2-1; unclear D gene. V dropped 5 bases and J dropped 8 bases, with 10 bases sitting between them. The CDR3 length is 12 residues. Germline CDR1 reads MNHEY; CDR2 reads SMNVEV (reference sequence). Written as DNA, the CDR3 is TGTGCCAGCAGTCACTCCACGGATGAGCAGTTCTTC. Translation: CASSHSTDEQFF.

The rearrangement links TRBV28 to TRBJ1-1, with D perhaps TRBD1 (6 bases). V gave up 5 bases and J gave up 9 bases, with 13 bases separating them. Per germline, CDR1 MDHEN and CDR2 SYDVKM. This CDR3 has 12 residues. CDR3 bases: TGTGCCAGCAGTATGATCGGACAGAAAGCTTTCTTT. Protein sequence: CASSMIGQKAFF.

The V gene is TRBV15, the J gene TRBJ1-2, with 7 bases that match TRBD1. Trimming took 0 bases from V and 7 from J; bases not matched to a gene: 5. This CDR3 is built from 14 residues. Germline V gene sequence: CDR1 LNHNV, CDR2 YYDKDF (reference sequence). The CDR3 region is CATSRDRGMGGYTF. The DNA of the CDR3 is TGTGCCACCAGCAGAGACAGGGGGATGGGTGGCTACACCTTC.

The V call is TRBV9, the J call TRBJ1-1; D not certain. V lost 3 bases and J lost 1, with 7 bases in between. Germline loops: CDR1 SGDLS, CDR2 YYNGEE. The CDR3 is 13 residues long. Here the CDR3 reads CASSEAGNTEAFF. The CDR3, as DNA: TGTGCCAGCAGCGAGGCAGGGAACACTGAAGCTTTCTTT.